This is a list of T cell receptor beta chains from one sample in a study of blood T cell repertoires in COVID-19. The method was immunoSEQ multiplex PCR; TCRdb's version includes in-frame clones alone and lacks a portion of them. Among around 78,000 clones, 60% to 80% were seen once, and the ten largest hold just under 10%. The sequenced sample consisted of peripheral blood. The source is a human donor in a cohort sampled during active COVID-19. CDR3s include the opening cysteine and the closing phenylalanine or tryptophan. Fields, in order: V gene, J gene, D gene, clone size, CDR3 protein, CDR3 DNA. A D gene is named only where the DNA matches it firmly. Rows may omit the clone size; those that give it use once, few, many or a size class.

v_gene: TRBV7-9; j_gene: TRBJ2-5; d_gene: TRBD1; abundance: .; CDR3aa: CASSLSGTGGETQYF; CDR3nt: TGTGCCAGCAGCTTATCGGGGACAGGGGGAGAGACCCAGTACTTC
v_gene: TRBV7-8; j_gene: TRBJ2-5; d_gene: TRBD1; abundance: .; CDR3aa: CASSPGQGALLKETQYF; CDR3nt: TGTGCCAGCAGCCCGGGACAGGGGGCGCTTCTCAAAGAGACCCAGTACTTC
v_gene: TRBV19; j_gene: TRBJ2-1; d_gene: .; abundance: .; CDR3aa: CASSTQGVPHNEQFF; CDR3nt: TGTGCCAGTAGTACCCAGGGCGTCCCTCACAATGAGCAGTTCTTC
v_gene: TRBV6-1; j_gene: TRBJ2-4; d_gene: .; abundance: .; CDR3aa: CASSEGLLAKNIQYF; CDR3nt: TGTGCCAGCAGTGAAGGACTATTAGCCAAAAACATTCAGTACTTC
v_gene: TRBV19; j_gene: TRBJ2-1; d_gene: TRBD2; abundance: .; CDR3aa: CASSPRTSGGANIHNEQFF; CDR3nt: TGTGCCAGTAGTCCCAGGACTAGCGGGGGGGCCAATATCCATAATGAGCAGTTCTTC
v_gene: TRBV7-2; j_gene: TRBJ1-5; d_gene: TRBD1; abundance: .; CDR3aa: CASSLFGTGSQPQHF; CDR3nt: TGTGCCAGCAGCTTGTTCGGGACAGGGAGCCAGCCCCAGCATTTT
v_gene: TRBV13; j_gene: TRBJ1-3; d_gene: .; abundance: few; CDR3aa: CASSHNPDRDSGNTIYF; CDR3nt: TGTGCCAGCAGCCACAATCCGGACAGAGACTCTGGAAACACCATATATTTT
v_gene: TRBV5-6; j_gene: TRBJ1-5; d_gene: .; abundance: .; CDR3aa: CASSLRGFQPQHF; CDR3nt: TGTGCCAGCAGCTTGAGGGGGTTCCAGCCCCAGCATTTT
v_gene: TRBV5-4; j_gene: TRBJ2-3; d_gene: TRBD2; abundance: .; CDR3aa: CASSLVASGEIDTQYF; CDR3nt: TGTGCCAGCAGCTTGGTGGCTAGCGGGGAGATAGATACGCAGTATTTT
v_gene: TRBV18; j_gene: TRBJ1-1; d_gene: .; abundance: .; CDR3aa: CASSPRANTEAFF; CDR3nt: TGTGCCAGCTCACCACGAGCGAACACTGAAGCTTTCTTT
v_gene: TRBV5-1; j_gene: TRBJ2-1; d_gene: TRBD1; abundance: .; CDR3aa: CASSWPPGQGAVGNEQFF; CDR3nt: TGCGCCAGCAGCTGGCCTCCGGGACAGGGGGCTGTAGGGAATGAGCAGTTCTTC
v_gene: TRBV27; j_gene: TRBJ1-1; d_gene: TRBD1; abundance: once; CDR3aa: CASRAADRGAFF; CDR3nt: TGTGCCAGCAGAGCAGCGGACAGGGGAGCTTTCTTT
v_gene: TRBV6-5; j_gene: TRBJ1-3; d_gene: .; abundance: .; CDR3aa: CASSYSPGKGNTIYF; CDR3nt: TGTGCCAGCAGTTACTCGCCAGGGAAGGGAAACACCATATATTTT
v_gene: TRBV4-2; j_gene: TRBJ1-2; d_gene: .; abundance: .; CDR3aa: CASSQITQGRGGYTF; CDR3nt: TGTGCCAGCAGCCAAATCACGCAGGGCCGAGGTGGCTACACCTTC
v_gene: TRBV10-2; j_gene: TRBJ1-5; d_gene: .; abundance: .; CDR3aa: CASSVGEGQPQHF; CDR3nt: TGCGCCAGCAGTGTAGGGGAGGGTCAGCCCCAGCATTTT
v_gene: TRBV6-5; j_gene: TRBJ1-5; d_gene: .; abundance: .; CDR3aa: CASSPLNQPQHF; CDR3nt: TGTGCCAGCAGTCCACTCAATCAGCCCCAGCATTTT
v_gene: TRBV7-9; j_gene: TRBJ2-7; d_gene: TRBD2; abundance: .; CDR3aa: CASSLELAGGNGEQYF; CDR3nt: TGTGCCAGCAGCTTAGAATTAGCGGGGGGGAATGGCGAGCAGTACTTC
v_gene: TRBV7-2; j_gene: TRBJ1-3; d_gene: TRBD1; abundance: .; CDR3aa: CASSWTGTGGNTIYF; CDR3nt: TGTGCCAGCAGCTGGACCGGGACAGGAGGAAACACCATATATTTT